This T cell receptor (beta chain) appears in the sequencing data of a study of beta chain features in type 1 diabetes. Every single donor gave one heparinised blood draw, and these averaged about 116 mL. Every bit of the isolated RNA underwent reverse transcription, so sequencing read expressed TCRB transcripts. TCRdb keeps only in-frame clones here, not all; method: immunoSEQ multiplex PCR. The sample has some 500,000 clones; about an eighth are singletons. This clone was observed a few times. J lost 8 bases, V lost 3 bases, and 4 bases had no gene match. The CDR3 spans 13 residues. CDR1 is LNHDA and CDR2 is SQIVND in the germline V gene (reference sequence).

This clonotype was obtained from a woman aged 18-29 years in good health. This chain connects TRBV19 to TRBJ2-4; TRBD2 matches at 7 bases. The sample comprised naive CD4+ T cells from blood. The CDR3 here is CASSIQGGHIQYF. CDR3 in DNA: TGTGCCAGTAGTATTCAGGGAGGGCACATTCAGTACTTC.